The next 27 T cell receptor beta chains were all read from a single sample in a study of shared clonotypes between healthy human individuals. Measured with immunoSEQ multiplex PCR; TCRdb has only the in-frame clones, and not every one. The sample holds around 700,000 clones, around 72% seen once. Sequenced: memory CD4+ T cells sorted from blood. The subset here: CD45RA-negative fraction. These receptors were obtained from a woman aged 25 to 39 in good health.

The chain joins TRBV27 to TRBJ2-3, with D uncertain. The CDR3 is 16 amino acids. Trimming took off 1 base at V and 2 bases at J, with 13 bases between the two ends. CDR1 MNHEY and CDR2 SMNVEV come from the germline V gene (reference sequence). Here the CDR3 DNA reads TGTGCCAGCAGTTTATTGGGAAGAGGAGCCACAGATACGCAGTATTTT. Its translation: CASSLLGRGATDTQYF.

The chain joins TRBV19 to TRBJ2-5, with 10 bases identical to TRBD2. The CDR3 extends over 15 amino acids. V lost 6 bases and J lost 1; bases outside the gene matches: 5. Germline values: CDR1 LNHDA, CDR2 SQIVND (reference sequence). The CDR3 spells CASSTPSGSQETQYF. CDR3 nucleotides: TGTGCCAGTAGCACCCCTAGCGGGAGCCAAGAGACCCAGTACTTC.

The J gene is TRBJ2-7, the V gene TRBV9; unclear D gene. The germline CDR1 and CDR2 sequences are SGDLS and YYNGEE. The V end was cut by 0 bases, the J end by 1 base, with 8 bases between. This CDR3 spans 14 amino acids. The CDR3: CASSVGGDSYEQYF. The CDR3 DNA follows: TGTGCCAGCAGCGTAGGAGGAGATTCCTACGAGCAGTACTTC.

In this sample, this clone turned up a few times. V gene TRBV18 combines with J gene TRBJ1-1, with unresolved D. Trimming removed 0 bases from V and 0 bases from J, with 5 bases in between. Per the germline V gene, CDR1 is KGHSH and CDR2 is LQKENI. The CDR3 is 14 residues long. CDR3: CASSPPSMNTEAFF. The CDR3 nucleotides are TGTGCCAGCTCACCACCCAGTATGAACACTGAAGCTTTCTTT. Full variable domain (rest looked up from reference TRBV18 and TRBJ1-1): NAGVMQNPRHLVRRRGQEARLRCSPMKGHSHVYWYRQLPEEGLKFMVYLQKENIIDESGMPKERFSAEFPKEGPSILRIQQVVRGDSAAYFCASSPPSMNTEAFFGQGTRLTVV.

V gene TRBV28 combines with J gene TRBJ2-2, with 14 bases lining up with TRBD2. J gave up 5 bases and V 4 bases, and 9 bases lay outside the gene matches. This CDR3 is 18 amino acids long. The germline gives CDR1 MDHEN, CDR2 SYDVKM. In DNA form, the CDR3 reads TGTGCCAGCAGTTCCTCGGGACTAGCGGGAGTAGGGACCGGGGAGCTGTTTTTT. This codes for CASSSSGLAGVGTGELFF. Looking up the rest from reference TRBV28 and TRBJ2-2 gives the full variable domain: DVKVTQSSRYLVKRTGEKVFLECVQDMDHENMFWYRQDPGLGLRLIYFSYDVKMKEKGDIPEGYSVSREKKERFSLILESASTNQTSMYLCASSSSGLAGVGTGELFFGEGSRLTVL.

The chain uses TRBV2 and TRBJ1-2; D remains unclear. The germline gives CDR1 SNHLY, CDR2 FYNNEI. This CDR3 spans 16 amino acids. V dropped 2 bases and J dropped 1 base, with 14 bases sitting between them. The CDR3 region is CASSEPARVGNYGYTF. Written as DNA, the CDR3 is TGTGCCAGCAGTGAACCTGCCCGTGTGGGTAACTATGGCTACACCTTC. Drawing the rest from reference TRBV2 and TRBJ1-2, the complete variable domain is EPEVTQTPSHQVTQMGQEVILRCVPISNHLYFYWYRQILGQKVEFLVSFYNNEISEKSEIFDDQFSVERPDGSNFTLKIRSTKLEDSAMYFCASSEPARVGNYGYTFGSGTRLTVV.

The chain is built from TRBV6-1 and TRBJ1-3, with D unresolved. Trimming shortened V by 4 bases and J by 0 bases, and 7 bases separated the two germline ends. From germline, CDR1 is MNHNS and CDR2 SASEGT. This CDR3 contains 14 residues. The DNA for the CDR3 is TGTGCCAGCAGTGTTCAAATCTCTGGAAACACCATATATTTT. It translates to CASSVQISGNTIYF.

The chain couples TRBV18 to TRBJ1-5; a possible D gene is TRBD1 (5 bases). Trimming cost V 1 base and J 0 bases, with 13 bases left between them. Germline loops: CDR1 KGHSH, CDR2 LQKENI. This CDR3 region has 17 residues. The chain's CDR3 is CASSPRGETLSNQPQHF. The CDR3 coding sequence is TGTGCCAGCTCACCACGGGGGGAGACACTTAGCAATCAGCCCCAGCATTTT.

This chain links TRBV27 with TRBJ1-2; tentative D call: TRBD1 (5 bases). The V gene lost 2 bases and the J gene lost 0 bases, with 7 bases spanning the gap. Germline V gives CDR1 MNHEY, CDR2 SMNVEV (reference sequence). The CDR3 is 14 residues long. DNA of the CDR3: TGTGCCAGCAGTTTAGGGGCCACTAACTATGGCTACACCTTC. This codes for CASSLGATNYGYTF.

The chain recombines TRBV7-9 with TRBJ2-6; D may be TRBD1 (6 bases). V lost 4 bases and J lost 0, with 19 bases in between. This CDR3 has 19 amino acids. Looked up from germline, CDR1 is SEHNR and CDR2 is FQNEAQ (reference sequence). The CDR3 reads CASSSMERGGYSGANVLTF. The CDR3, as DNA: TGTGCCAGCAGCTCCATGGAGAGAGGGGGTTACTCTGGGGCCAACGTCCTGACTTTC.

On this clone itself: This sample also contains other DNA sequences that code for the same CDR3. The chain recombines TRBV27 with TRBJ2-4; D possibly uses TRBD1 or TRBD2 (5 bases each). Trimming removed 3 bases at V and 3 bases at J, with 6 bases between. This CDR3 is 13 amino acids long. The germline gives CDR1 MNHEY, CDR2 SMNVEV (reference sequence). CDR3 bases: TGTGCCAGCAGTTTGGGGGTCAAAAACATTCAGTACTTC. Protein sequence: CASSLGVKNIQYF.

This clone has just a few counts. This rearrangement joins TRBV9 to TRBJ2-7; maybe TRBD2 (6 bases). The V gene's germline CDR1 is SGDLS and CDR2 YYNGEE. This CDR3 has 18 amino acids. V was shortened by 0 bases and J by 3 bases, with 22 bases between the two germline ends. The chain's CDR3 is CASSVAGDLGSGLYEQYF. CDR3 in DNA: TGTGCCAGCAGCGTAGCGGGAGACCTCGGTTCGGGACTCTACGAGCAGTACTTC.

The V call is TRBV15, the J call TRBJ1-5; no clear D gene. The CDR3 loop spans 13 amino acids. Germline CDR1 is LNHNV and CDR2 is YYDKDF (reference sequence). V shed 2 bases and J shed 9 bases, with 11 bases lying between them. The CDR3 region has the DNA TGTGCCACCAGCAGATCCTGGGTAGGGCCCCAGCATTTT. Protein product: CATSRSWVGPQHF.

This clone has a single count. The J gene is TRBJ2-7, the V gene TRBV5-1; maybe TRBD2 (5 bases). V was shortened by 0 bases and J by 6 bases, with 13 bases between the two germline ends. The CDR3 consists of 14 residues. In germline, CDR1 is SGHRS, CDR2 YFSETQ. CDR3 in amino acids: CASSLELELSEQYF. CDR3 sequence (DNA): TGCGCCAGCAGCTTGGAACTAGAGCTGAGCGAGCAGTACTTC. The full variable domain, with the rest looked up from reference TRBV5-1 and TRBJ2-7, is KAGVTQTPRYLIKTRGQQVTLSCSPISGHRSVSWYQQTPGQGLQFLFEYFSETQRNKGNFPGRFSGRQFSNSRSEMNVSTLELGDSALYLCASSLELELSEQYFGPGTRLTVT.

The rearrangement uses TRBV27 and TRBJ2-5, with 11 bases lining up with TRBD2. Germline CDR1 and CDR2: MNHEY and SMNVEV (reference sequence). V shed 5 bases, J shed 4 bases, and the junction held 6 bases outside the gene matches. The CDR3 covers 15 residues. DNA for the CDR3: TGTGCCAGCAGTAAACTAGCGGGAGTAAGAGAGACCCAGTACTTC. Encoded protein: CASSKLAGVRETQYF.

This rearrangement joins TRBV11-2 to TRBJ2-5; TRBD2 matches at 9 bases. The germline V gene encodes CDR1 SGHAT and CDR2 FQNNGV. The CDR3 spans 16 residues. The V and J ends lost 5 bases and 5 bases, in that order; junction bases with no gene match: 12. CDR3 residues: CASSPTKAGGLETQYF. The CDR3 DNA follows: TGTGCCAGCAGCCCGACGAAAGCGGGAGGCTTGGAGACCCAGTACTTC.

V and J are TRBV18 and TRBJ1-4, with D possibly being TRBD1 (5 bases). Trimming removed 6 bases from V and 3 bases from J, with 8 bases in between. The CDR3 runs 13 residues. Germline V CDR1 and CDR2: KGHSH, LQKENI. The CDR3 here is CASSSTANEKLFF. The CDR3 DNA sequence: TGTGCCAGCTCGTCGACAGCTAATGAAAAACTGTTTTTT.

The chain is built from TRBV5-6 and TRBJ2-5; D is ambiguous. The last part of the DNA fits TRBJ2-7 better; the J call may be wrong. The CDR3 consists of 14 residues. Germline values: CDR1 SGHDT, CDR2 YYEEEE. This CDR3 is CASSRYPFMHEQYF. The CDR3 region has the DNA TGTGCCAGCAGCCGGTATCCGTTCATGCACGAGCAGTACTTC.

The CDR3 sequence: CASSDSTMNTEAFF. DNA for the CDR3: TGTGCCAGCAGCGACAGTACTATGAACACTGAAGCTTTCTTT. The V call is TRBV5-5, the J call TRBJ1-1, with D tentatively TRBD1 (5 bases). The V gene's germline CDR1 is SGHKS and CDR2 YYEKEE (reference sequence). V was pared by 4 bases and J by 0 bases, with 10 bases between. CDR3 length equals 14 residues.

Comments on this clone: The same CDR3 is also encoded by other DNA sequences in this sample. Written as DNA, the CDR3 is TGCGCCAGCAACAGGGACACACAAGAGACCCAGTACTTC. Translating it yields CASNRDTQETQYF. The chain uses TRBV5-1 and TRBJ2-5; possibly TRBD1 for D (6 bases). This CDR3 comprises 13 residues. Looked up from germline, CDR1 is SGHRS and CDR2 is YFSETQ. V was cut by 6 bases and J by 2 bases, with 11 bases left in between.

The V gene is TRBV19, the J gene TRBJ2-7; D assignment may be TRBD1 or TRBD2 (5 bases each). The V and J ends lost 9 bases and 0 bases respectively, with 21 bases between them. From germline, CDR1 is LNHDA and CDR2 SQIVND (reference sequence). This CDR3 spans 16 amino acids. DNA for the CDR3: TGTGCCAGCCCTGGAATCGGGGCGGAACGCTCCTACGAGCAGTACTTC. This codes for CASPGIGAERSYEQYF.

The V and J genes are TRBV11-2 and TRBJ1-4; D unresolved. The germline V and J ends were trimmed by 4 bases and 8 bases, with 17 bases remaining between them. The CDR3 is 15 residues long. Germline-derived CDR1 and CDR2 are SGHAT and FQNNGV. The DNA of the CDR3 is TGTGCCAGCAGCTCCGTAACGGGAATGGGGGAAAAACTGTTTTTT. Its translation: CASSSVTGMGEKLFF. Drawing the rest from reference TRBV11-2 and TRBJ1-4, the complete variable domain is EAGVAQSPRYKIIEKRQSVAFWCNPISGHATLYWYQQILGQGPKLLIQFQNNGVVDDSQLPKDRFSAERLKGVDSTLKIQPAKLEDSAVYLCASSSVTGMGEKLFFGSGTQLSVL.

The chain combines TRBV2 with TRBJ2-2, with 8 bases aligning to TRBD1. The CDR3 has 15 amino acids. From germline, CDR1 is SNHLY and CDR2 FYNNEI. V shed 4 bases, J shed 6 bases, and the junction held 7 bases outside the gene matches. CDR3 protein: CASSGRQGTPGELFF. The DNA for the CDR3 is TGTGCCAGCAGTGGGAGACAGGGGACGCCCGGGGAGCTGTTTTTT.

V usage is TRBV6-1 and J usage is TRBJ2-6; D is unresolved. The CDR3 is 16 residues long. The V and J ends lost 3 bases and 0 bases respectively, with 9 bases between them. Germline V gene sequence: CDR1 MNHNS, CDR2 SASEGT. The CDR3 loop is CASSELPASGANVLTF. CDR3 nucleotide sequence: TGTGCCAGCAGTGAGTTGCCCGCCTCTGGGGCCAACGTCCTGACTTTC.

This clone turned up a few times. Here the CDR3 reads CSVRGDGITYEQYF. The CDR3 nucleotides are TGCAGCGTGCGGGGGGACGGAATTACCTACGAGCAGTACTTC. The chain uses TRBV29-1 and TRBJ2-7; 8 bases align to TRBD2. The CDR3 loop spans 14 amino acids. After removal of 6 bases from V and 2 bases from J, the junction contained 9 bases not matched to a gene. Germline CDR1 is SQVTM and CDR2 is ANQGSEA.

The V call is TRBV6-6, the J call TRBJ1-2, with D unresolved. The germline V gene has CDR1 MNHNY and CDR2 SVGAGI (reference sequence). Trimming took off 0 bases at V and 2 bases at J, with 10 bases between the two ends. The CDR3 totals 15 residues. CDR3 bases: TGTGCCAGCAGTTACTCGAGTCTCGGAAACTATGGCTACACCTTC. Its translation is CASSYSSLGNYGYTF.

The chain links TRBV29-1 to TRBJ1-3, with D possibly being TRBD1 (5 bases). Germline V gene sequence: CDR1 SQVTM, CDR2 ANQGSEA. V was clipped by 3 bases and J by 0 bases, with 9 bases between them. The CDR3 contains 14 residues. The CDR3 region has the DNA TGCAGCGTTGAGACAGTGTTCTCTGGAAACACCATATATTTT. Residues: CSVETVFSGNTIYF.